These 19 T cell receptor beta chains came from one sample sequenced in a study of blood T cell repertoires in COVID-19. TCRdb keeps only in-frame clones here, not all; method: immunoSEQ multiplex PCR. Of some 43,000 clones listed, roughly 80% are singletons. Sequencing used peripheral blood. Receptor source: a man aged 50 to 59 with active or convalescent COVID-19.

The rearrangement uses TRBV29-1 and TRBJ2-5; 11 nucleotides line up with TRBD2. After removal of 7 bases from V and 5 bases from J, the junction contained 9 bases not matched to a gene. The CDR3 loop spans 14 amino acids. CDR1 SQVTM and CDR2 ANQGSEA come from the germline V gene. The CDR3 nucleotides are TGCAGCGGTTCTAGCGGGGGGTTTCTGGAGACCCAGTACTTC. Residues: CSGSSGGFLETQYF.

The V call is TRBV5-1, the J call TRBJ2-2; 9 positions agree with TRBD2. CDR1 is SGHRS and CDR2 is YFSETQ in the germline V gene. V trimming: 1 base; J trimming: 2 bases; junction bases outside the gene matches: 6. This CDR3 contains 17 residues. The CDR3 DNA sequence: TGCGCCAGCAGCTTGCCTAGCGGGACCGGAAACACCGGGGAGCTGTTTTTT. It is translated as CASSLPSGTGNTGELFF.

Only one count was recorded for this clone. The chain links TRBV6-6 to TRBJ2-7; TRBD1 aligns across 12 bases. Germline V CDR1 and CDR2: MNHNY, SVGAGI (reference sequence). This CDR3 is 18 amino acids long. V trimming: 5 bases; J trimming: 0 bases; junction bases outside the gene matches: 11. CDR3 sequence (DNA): TGTGCCAGCAGTCCGGGACAGGGGGCTAACCTCCGCTCCTACGAGCAGTACTTC. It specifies CASSPGQGANLRSYEQYF.

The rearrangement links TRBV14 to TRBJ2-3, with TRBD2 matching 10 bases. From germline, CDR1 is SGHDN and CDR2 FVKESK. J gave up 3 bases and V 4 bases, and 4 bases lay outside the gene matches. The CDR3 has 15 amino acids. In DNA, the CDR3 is TGTGCCAGCAGCCCGGGACTAGCGCGAACAGATACGCAGTATTTT. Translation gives CASSPGLARTDTQYF.

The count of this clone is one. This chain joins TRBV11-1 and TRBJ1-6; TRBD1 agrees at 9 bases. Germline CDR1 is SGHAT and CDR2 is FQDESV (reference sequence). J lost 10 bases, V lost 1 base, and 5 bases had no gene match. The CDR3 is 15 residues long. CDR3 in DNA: TGTGCCAGCAGCTTAGAGGACAGGGGAGAATCACCCCTCCACTTT. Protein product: CASSLEDRGESPLHF.

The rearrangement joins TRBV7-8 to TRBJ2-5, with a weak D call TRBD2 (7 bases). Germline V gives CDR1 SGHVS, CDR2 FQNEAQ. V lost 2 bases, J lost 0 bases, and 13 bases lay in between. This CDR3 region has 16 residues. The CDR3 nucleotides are TGTGCCAGCAGCTTAAGGGCGGGGGCGTACCAAGAGACCCAGTACTTC. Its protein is CASSLRAGAYQETQYF.

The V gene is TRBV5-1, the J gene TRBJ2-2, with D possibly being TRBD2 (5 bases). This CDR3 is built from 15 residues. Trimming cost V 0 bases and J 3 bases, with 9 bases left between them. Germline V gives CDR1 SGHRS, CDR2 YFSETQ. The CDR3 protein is CASSLAGMDTGELFF. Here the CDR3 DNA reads TGCGCCAGCAGCTTGGCCGGGATGGACACCGGGGAGCTGTTTTTT.

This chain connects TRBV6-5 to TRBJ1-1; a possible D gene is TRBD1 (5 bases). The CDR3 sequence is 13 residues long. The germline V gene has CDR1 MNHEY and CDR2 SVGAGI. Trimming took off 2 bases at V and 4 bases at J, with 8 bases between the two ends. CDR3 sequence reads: CASSYPGITEAFF. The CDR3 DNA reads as TGTGCCAGCAGTTACCCAGGGATCACTGAAGCTTTCTTT.

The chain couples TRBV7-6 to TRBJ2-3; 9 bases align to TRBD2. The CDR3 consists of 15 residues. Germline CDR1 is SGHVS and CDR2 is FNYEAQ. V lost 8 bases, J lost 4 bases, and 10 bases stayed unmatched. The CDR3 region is CASSGGGGASDTQYF. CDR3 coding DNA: TGTGCCAGCTCCGGTGGCGGGGGGGCATCAGATACGCAGTATTTT.

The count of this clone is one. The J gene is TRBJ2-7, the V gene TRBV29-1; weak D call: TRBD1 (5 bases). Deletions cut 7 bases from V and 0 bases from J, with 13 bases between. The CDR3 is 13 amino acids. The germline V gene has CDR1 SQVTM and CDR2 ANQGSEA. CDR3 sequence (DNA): TGCAGCGCTGGACATCCCCGCTCCTACGAGCAGTACTTC. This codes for CSAGHPRSYEQYF.

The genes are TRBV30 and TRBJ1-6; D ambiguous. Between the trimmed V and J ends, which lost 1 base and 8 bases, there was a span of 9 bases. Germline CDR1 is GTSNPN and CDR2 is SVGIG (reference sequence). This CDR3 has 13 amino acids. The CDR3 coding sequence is TGTGCCTGGAGTGAGGGCGGGGATTCACCCCTCCACTTT. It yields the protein CAWSEGGDSPLHF.

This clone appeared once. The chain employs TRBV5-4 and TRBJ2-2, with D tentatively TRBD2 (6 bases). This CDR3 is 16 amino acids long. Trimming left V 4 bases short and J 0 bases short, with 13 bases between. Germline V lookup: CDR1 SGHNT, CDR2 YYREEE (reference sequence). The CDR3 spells CASSTSSVANTGELFF. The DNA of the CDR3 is TGTGCCAGCAGCACCTCTAGCGTCGCGAACACCGGGGAGCTGTTTTTT.

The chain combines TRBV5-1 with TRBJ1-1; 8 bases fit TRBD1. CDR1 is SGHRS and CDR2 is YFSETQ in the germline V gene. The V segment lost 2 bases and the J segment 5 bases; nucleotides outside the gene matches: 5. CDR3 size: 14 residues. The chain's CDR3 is CASSFRTGQTEAFF. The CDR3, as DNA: TGCGCCAGCAGCTTTAGGACAGGGCAGACTGAAGCTTTCTTT.

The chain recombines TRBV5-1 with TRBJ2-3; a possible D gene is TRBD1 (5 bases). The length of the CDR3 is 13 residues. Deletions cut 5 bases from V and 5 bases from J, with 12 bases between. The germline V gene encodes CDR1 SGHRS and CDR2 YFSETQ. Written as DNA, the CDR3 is TGCGCCAGCAGACAGGAGATAATAGATACGCAGTATTTT. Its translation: CASRQEIIDTQYF. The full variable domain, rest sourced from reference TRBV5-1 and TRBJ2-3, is KAGVTQTPRYLIKTRGQQVTLSCSPISGHRSVSWYQQTPGQGLQFLFEYFSETQRNKGNFPGRFSGRQFSNSRSEMNVSTLELGDSALYLCASRQEIIDTQYFGPGTRLTVL.

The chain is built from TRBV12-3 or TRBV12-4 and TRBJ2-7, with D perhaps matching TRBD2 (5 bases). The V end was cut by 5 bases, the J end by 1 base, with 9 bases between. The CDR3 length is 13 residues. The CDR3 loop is CASSPPGSYEQYF. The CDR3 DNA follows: TGTGCCAGCAGTCCACCGGGATCCTACGAGCAGTACTTC.

CDR3 loop: CASSPPGTATTREQYF. The CDR3 DNA reads TGTGCCAGCTCACCTCCTGGGACAGCCACCACCCGCGAGCAGTACTTC. The J gene is TRBJ2-7, the V gene TRBV18; 7 bases are a match to TRBD1. The CDR3 loop spans 16 amino acids. Per the germline V gene, CDR1 is KGHSH and CDR2 is LQKENI. V lost 3 bases and J lost 6; bases outside the gene matches: 14.

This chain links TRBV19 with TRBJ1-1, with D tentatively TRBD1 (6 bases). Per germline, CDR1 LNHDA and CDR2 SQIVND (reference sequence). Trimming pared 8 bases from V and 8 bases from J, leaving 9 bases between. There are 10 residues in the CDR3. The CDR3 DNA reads TGTGCCAGTGGTGACAGGGAAGCTTTCTTT. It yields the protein CASGDREAFF.

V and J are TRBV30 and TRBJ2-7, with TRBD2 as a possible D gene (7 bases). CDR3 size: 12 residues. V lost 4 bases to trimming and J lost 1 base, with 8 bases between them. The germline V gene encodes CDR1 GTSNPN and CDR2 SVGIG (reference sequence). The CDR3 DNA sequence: TGTGCCTGGAAGGGGGGGTCCTACGAGCAGTACTTC. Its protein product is CAWKGGSYEQYF.

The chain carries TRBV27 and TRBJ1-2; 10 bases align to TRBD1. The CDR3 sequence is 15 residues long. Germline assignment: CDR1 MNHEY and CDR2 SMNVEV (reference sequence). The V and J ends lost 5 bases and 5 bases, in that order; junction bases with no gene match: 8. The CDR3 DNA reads TGTGCCAGCAGTCCTCCGGGACAGGGGCTTTATGGCTACACCTTC. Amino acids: CASSPPGQGLYGYTF.